The clone carrying this TCR beta chain was detected many times. Germline assignment: CDR1 LGHDT and CDR2 YNNKEL (reference sequence). V lost 3 bases to trimming and J lost 4 bases, with 16 bases between them. The CDR3 has 15 amino acids. The data originate from a study of T cells in Graves' hyperthyroidism and ophthalmopathy. Authors of the study amplified TCR beta CDR3 regions from RNA transcripts. The HTBI set primed first-round TCR CDR3 RT-PCR. TCRdb re-called the multiplex PCR reads with MiXCR, one entry per CDR3 protein. The sample shows some 500,000 distinct CDR3 sequences, about an eighth of them seen only once.

This rearrangement joins TRBV3-1 to TRBJ2-7; D uncertain. This clonotype originated in a woman aged 18-35 years with Graves' hyperthyroidism. The sample was blood. The CDR3 sequence: CASSHRLDLGYEQYF. The DNA of the CDR3 is TGTGCCAGCAGCCACCGGTTGGATCTGGGTTACGAGCAGTACTTC.